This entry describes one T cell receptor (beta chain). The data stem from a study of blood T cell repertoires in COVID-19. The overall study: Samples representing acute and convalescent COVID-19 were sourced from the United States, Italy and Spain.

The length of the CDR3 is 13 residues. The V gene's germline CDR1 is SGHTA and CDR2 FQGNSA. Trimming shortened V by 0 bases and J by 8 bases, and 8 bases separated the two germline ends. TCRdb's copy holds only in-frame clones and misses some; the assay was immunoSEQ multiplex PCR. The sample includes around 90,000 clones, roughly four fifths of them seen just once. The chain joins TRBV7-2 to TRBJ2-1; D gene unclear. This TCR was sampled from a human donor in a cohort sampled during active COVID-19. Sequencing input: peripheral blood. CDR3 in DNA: TGTGCCAGCAGCTTAGCCAGGTCGGATGAGCAGTTCTTC. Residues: CASSLARSDEQFF.